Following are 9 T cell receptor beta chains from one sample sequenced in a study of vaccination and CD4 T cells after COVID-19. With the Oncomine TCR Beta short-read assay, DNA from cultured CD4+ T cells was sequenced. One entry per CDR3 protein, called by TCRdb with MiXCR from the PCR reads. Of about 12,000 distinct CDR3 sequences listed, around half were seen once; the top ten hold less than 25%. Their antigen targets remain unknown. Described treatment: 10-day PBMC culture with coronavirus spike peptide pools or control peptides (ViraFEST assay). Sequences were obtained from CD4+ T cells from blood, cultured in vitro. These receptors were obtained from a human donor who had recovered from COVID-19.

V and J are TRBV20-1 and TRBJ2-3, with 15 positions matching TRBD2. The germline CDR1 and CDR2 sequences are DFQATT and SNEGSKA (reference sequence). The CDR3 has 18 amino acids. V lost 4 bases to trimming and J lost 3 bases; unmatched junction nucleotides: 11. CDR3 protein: CSAIPGTSGRRRTDTQYF. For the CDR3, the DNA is TGCAGTGCTATACCTGGGACTAGCGGGAGGAGGAGGACAGATACGCAGTATTTT.

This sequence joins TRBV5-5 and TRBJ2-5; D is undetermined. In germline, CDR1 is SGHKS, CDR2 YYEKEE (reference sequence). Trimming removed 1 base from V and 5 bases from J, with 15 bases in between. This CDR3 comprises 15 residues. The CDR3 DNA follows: TGTGCCAGCAGCTTGCCCGGGCCAGCTTCGGAGACCCAGTACTTC. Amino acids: CASSLPGPASETQYF.

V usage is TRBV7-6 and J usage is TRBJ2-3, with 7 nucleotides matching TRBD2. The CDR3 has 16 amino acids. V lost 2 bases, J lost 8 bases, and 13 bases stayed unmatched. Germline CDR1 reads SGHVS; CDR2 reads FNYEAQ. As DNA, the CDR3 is TGTGCCAGCAGCTTATATCCTAGCGACTCGGGGGGTACGCAGTATTTT. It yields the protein CASSLYPSDSGGTQYF.

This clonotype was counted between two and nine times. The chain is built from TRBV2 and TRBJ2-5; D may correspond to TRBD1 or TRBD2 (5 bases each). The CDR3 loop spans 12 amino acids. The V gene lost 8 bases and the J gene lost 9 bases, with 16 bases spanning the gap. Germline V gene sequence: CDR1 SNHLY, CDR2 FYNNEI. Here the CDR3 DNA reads TGTGCCAGCCGTACATGGGGGAAAGCCCAGTACTTC. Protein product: CASRTWGKAQYF.

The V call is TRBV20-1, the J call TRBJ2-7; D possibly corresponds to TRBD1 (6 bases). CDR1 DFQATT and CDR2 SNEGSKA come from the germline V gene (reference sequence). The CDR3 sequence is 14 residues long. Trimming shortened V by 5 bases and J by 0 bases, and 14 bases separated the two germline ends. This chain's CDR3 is CSADRLMSSYEQYF. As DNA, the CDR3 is TGCAGTGCTGACAGGCTAATGAGCTCCTACGAGCAGTACTTC.

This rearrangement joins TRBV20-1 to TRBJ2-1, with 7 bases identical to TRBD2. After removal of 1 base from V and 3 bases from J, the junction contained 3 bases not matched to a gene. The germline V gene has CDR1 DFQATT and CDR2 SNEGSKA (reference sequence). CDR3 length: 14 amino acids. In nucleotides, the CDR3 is TGCAGTGCTAGAGTGGCTAGCGGCTACAATGAGCAGTTCTTC. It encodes CSARVASGYNEQFF.

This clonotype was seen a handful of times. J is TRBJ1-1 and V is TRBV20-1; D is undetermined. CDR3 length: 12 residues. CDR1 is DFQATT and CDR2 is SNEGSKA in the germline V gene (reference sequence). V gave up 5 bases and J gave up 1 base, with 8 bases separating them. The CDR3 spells CSAVPGNTEAFF. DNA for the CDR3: TGCAGTGCTGTGCCCGGGAACACTGAAGCTTTCTTT.

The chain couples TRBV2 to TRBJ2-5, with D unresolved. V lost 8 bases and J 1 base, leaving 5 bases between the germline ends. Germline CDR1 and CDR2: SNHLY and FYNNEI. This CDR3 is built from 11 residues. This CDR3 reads CASDLQETQYF. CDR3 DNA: TGTGCCAGCGATCTCCAAGAGACCCAGTACTTC.

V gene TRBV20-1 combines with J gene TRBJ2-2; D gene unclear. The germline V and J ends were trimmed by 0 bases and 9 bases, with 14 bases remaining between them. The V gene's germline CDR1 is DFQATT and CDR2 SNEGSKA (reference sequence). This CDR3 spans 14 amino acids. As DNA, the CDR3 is TGCAGTGCTAGAGATGCGAGAAGGCCCAGGGAGCTGTTTTTT. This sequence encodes CSARDARRPRELFF.